This TCR beta chain was observed in a study of OX40 agonist ivuxolimab in advanced cancers. A note on the overall study: Ivuxolimab was an agonistic, fully human IgG2 monoclonal antibody directed against OX40 (CD134), a costimulatory receptor. Intravenous ivuxolimab was administered to patients every 2 weeks at six dose levels: 0.01, 0.1, 0.3, 1.5, 3 and 10 mg/kg. Among the 52 dose-escalation patients, some 20 had hepatocellular carcinoma, 15 or so melanoma, 9 renal cell carcinoma and 9 head and neck cancer. The dose-escalation cohort was about 83% male with a mean age of around 64 years, ranging from roughly 20 to 85. Prior anti-PD-1, anti-PD-L1 or anti-CTLA-4 therapy was permitted, and about two fifths of dose-escalation patients had received checkpoint inhibitors. Partial responses occurred in three dose-escalation patients, of whom one had hepatocellular carcinoma and two had cutaneous melanoma. Peripheral TCRbeta sequencing aimed to test whether ivuxolimab altered TCR sequence diversity and caused clonal T-cell expansion. The paper reports the monotherapy dose-escalation portion (N of about 51 patients) of the phase I ivuxolimab trial. What the research found in general, with its limitations: Low levels of normalized T-cell clonal expansion were also seen in some patients who did not respond. At doses from 0.1 to 3.0 mg/kg, clonal expansion was seen in both CD4+ and CD8+ blood T cells between baseline and week 6. The antigen specificity of the peripheral T cells that underwent clonal expansion was not determined. On average, CD8+ T cells showed more expanded clones than CD4+ T cells after ivuxolimab. In the 0.1-3.0 mg/kg groups, partial responders were among the patients with the lowest normalized peripheral clonal expansion, particularly in CD8+ T cells.

The CDR3 sequence holds 16 residues, the cysteine and phenylalanine included. The CDR3 DNA has 48 bases and is translated from base 1. The germline ends are 19 bases apart after V is trimmed by 5 bases and J by 5 bases. CDR1 and CDR2 are read off the germline V gene (reference sequence) as LNHDA and SQIVND. The trial excluded patients who had a history of autoimmune disease or were on systemic immunosuppression. In every dose cohort, peripheral blood was drawn for TCR sequencing at baseline, cycle 4 day 1, and cycle 7 day 1. The samples were taken from a phase I, first-in-human, multicenter, open-label dose-escalation trial of ivuxolimab. The trial enrolled adults with locally advanced or metastatic head and neck squamous cell, hepatocellular, melanoma or renal cell carcinoma. CD4+ and CD8+ T cells were sorted separately from peripheral blood before TCR sequencing. Genomic DNA was extracted from sorted cells for sequencing of the TCRbeta CDR3 region. The immunoSEQ Assay was used to sequence the TCRbeta CDR3 regions. The table was pulled from immuneACCESS by TCRdb, which kept in-frame rearrangements only. Such tables lose some clones; where checked, under half of the loss comes from unresolved V genes, and the rest has no known cause. The sample has about 41,000 clones on record, around 80% of them singletons. 2% to 3% of the sample is in the top ten clones.

The count of this clone is one. The specificity of this receptor is unknown. No qualities accompany the bases; no much larger clone lies one base away. This sequence originates from an adult with an advanced solid tumor such as melanoma, head and neck, liver or kidney cancer. The chain joins TRBV19 to TRBJ2-4, with TRBD2 as a weak D call on 7 bases. The sample consisted of CD4+ or CD8+ T cells sorted from blood, taken in a trial of the OX40 agonist ivuxolimab. CDR3 protein: CASSPVGGRGENIQYF. The nucleotide sequence is TGTGCCAGTAGTCCAGTGGGGGGGCGCGGAGAAAACATTCAGTACTTC.